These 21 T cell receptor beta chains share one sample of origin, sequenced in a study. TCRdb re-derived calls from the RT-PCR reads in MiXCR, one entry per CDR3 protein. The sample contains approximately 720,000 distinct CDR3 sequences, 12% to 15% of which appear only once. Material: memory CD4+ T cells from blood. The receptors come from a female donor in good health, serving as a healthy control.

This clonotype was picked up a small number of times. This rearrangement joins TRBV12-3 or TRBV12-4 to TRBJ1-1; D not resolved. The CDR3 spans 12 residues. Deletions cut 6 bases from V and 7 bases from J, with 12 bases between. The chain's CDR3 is CASSLGRFEAFF. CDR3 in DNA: TGTGCCAGCAGCCTGGGCCGATTTGAAGCTTTCTTT.

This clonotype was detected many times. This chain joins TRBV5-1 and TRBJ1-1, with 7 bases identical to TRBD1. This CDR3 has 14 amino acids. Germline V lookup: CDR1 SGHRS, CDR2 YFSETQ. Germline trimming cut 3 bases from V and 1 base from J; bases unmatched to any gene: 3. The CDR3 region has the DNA TGCGCCAGCAGCTCGGACAGGCCGAACACTGAAGCTTTCTTT. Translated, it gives CASSSDRPNTEAFF.

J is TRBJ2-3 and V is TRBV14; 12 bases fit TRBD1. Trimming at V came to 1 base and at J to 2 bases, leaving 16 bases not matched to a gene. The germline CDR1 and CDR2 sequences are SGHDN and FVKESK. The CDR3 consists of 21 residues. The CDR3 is CASSQGYWDRGREWTTDTQYF. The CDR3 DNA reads TGTGCCAGCAGCCAAGGCTACTGGGACAGGGGGCGCGAATGGACCACAGATACGCAGTATTTT.

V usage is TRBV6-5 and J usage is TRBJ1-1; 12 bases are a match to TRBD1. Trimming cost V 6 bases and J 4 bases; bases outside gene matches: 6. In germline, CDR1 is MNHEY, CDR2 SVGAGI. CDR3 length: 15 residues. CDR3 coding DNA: TGTGCCAGCAGGGGACAGGGGGCGGGTAGCACTGAAGCTTTCTTT. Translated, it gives CASRGQGAGSTEAFF.

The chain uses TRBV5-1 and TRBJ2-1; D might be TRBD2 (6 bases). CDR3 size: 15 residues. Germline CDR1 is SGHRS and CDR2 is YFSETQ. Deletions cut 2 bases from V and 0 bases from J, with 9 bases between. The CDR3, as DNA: TGCGCCAGCAGCTTCAATAGCGGCTCCTACAATGAGCAGTTCTTC. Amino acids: CASSFNSGSYNEQFF.

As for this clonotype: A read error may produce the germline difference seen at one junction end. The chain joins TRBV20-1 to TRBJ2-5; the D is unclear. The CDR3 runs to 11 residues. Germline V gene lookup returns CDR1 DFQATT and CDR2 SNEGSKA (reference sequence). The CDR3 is CRARDLGTQYF. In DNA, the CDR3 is TGCCGTGCTAGAGATTTGGGGACCCAGTACTTC.

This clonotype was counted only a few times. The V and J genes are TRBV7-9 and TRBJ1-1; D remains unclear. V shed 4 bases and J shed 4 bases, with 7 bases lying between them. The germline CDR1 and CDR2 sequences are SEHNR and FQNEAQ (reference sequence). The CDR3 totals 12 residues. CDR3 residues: CASSSSSTEAFF. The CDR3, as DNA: TGTGCCAGCAGCTCCTCCAGCACTGAAGCTTTCTTT.

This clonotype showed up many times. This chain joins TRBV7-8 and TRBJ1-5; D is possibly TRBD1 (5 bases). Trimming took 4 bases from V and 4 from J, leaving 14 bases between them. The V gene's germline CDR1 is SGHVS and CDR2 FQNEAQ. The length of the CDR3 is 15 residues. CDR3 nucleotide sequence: TGTGCCAGCAGCTCCAACACCCCAGGGAATCAGCCCCAGCATTTT. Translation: CASSSNTPGNQPQHF. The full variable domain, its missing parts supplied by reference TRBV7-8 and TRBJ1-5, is GAGVSQSPRYKVAKRGQDVALRCDPISGHVSLFWYQQALGQGPEFLTYFQNEAQLDKSGLPSDRFFAERPEGSVSTLKIQRTQQEDSAVYLCASSSNTPGNQPQHFGDGTRLSIL.

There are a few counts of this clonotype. The CDR3 loop is CASSEGLAGRHEQFF. CDR3 sequence (DNA): TGTGCCAGCAGCGAGGGACTAGCGGGCCGCCATGAGCAGTTCTTC. This chain connects TRBV7-8 to TRBJ2-1; 12 bases map to TRBD2. This CDR3 contains 15 residues. V was pared by 5 bases and J by 8 bases, with 7 bases of the junction left unmatched. Germline lookup yields CDR1 SGHVS and CDR2 FQNEAQ.

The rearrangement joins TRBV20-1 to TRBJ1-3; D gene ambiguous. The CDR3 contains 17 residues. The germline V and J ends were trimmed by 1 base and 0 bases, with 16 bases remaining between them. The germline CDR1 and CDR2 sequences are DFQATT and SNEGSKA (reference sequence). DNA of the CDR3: TGCAGTGCTAGAGGTGTTAGGGCAGATTACTCTGGAAACACCATATATTTT. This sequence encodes CSARGVRADYSGNTIYF.

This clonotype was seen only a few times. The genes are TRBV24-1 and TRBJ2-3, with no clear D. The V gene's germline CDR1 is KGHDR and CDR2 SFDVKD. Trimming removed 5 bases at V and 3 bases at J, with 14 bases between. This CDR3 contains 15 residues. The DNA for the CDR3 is TGTGCCACCAGTGGTACTCTCGGTCGAACAGATACGCAGTATTTT. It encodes CATSGTLGRTDTQYF.

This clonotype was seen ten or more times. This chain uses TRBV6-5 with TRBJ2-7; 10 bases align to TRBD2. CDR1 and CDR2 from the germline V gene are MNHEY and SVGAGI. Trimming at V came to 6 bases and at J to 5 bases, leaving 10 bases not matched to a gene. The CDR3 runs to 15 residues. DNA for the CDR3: TGTGCCAGCAGGTATCTTCCTAGCGGGAGTAACGAGCAGTACTTC. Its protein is CASRYLPSGSNEQYF.

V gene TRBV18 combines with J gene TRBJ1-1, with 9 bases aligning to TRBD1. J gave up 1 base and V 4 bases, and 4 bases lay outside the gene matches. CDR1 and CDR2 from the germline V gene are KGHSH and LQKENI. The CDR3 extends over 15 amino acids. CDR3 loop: CASSLDRGWNTEAFF. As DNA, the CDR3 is TGTGCCAGCTCACTGGACAGGGGTTGGAACACTGAAGCTTTCTTT.

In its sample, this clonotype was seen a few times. This CDR3 is CATMDVVSYGYTF. For the CDR3, the DNA is TGTGCCACCATGGACGTCGTTAGTTATGGCTACACCTTC. The gene calls are TRBV24-1 and TRBJ1-2, with D unresolved. V shed 8 bases and J shed 5 bases, with 14 bases lying between them. The CDR3 spans 13 residues. Per the germline V gene, CDR1 is KGHDR and CDR2 is SFDVKD.

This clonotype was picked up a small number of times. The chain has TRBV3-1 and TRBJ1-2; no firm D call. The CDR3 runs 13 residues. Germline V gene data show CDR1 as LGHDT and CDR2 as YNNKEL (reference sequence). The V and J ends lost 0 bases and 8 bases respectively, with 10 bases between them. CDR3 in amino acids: CASSQEAGLGYTF. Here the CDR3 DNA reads TGTGCCAGCAGCCAAGAGGCAGGCTTGGGCTACACCTTC.

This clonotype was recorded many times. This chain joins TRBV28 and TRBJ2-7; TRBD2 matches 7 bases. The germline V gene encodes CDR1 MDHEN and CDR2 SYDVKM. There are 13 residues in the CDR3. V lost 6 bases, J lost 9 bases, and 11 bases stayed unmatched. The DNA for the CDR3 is TGTGCCAGCAGGGGGGGGGAAATGACTGGGCAGTACTTC. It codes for CASRGGEMTGQYF. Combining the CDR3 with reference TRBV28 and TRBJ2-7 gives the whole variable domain DVKVTQSSRYLVKRTGEKVFLECVQDMDHENMFWYRQDPGLGLRLIYFSYDVKMKEKGDIPEGYSVSREKKERFSLILESASTNQTSMYLCASRGGEMTGQYFGPGTRLTVT.

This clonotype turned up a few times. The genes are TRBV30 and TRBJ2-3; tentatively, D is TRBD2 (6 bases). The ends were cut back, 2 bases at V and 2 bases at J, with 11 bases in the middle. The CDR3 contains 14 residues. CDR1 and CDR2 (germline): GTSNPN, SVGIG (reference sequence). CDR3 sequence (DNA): TGTGCCTGGAGTAGGGGACTTCACACAGATACGCAGTATTTT. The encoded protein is CAWSRGLHTDTQYF.

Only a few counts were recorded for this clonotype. This CDR3 reads CASSSSLTEPTRGNEQFF. In DNA, the CDR3 is TGTGCCAGCAGCAGTAGTTTGACGGAGCCGACGAGAGGGAATGAGCAGTTCTTC. V usage is TRBV9 and J usage is TRBJ2-1; D perhaps matches TRBD2 (5 bases). The germline V and J ends were trimmed by 4 bases and 7 bases, with 27 bases remaining between them. The germline CDR1 and CDR2 sequences are SGDLS and YYNGEE. This CDR3 contains 18 residues.

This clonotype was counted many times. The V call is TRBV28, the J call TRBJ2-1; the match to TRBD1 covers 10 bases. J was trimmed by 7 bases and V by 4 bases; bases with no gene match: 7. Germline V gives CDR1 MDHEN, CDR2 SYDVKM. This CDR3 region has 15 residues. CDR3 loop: CASSSGQGVGNEQFF. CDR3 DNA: TGTGCCAGCAGTTCCGGACAGGGGGTTGGGAATGAGCAGTTCTTC.

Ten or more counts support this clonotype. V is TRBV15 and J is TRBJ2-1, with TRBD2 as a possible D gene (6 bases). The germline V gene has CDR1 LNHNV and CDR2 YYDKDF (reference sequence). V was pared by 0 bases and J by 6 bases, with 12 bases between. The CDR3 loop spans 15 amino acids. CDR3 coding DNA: TGTGCCACCAGCAGAGATCGGGAGAGAAGCAATGAGCAGTTCTTC. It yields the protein CATSRDRERSNEQFF.

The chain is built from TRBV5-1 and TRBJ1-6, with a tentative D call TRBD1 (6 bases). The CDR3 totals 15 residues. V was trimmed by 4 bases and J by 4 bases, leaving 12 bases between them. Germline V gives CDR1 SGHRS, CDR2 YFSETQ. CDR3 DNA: TGCGCCAGCAGCCCGGACAGCACTTATAATTCACCCCTCCACTTT. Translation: CASSPDSTYNSPLHF.